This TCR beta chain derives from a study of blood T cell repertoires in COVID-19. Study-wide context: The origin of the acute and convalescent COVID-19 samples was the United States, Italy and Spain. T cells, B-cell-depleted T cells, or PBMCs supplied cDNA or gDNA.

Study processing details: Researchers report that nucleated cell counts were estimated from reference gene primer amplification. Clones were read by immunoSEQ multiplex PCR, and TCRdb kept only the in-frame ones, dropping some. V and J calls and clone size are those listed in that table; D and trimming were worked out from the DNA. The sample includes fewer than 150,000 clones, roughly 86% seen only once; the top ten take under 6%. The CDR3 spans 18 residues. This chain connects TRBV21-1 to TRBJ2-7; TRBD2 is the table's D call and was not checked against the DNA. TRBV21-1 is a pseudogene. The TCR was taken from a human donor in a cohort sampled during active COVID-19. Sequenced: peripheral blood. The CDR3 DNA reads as TGTGCCAGCAGCAAAGCGCTTGTAAGCGGGGGGCCTCCCTACGAGCAGTACTTC. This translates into CASSKALVSGGPPYEQYF.